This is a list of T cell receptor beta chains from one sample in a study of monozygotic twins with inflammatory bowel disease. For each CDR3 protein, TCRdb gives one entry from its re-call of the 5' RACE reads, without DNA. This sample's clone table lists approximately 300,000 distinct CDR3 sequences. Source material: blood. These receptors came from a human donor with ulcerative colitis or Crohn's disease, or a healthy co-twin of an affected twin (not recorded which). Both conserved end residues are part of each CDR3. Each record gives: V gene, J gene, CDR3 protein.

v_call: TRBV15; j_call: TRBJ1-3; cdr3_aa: CATSRDSRSGNTIYF
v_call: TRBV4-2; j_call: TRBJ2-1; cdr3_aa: CASSQGDRGLYNEQFF
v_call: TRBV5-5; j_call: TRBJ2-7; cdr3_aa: CASSLSRYSYEQYF
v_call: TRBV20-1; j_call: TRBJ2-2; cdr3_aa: CSAPEETGGRTGELFF
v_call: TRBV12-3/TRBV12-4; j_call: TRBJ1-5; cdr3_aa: CASRIREGDQPQHF
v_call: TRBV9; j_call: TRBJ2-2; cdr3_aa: CASSVVGTTNTGELFF
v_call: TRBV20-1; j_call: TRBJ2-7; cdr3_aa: CSARTGGDEQYF
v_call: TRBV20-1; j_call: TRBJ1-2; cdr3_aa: CSAPRTILSGLYTF
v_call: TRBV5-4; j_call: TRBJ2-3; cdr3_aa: CASTFRGRGTDTQYF
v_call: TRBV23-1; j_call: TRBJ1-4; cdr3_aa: CASSQGDREALDEKLFF
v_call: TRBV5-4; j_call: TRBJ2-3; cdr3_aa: CASRGPDTQYF
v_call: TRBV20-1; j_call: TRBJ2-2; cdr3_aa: CQVRSGANTGELFF
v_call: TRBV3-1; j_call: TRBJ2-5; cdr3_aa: CASSRSTSGGQETQYF
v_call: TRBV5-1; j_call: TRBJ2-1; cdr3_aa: CASSSGTGSLLRQFF
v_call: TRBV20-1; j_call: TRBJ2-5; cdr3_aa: CSASRRKSLAGGLRETQYF
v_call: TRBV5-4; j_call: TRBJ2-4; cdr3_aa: CASSWTGEGIQYF
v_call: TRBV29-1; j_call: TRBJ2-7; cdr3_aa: CSVQGTTRTYEQYF
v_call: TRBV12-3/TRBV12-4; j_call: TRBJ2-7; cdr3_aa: CASRRNYEQYF
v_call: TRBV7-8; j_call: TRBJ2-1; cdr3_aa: CASSGRGGSSYNEQFF
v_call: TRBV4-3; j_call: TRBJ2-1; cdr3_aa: CASSQDHLAGGNYEQFF
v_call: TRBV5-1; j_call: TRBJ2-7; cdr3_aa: CASSAGQGGKTYEQYF
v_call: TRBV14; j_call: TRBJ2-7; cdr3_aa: CAKEDRTPSYEQYF
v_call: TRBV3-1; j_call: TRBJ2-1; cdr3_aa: CASSIYQTINEQFF
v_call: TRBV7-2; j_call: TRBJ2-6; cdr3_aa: CASSLPRGANVLTF
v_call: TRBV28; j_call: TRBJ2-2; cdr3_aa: CASITGASGTGELFF
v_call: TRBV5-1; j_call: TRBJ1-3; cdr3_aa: CASSLRGTAAGNTIYF
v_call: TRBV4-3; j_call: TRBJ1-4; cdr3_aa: CASSQDGTSNEKLFF
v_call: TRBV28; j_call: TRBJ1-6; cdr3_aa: CASSLSGPFWNSPLHF
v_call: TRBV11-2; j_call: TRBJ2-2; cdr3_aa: CASTITFTGELFF
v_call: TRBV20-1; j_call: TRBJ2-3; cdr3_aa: CSARPREGRGTDTQYF
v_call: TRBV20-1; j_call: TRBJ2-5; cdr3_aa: CSAKPGTRWETQYF
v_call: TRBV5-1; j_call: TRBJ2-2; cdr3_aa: CASSLGLADNTGELFF
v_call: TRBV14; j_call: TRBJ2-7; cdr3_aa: CASSHPKTPGLLYEQYF
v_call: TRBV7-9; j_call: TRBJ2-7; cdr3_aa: CASSLIVNEQYF
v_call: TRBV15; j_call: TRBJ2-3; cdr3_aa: CATSWEAGYWGTDTQYF
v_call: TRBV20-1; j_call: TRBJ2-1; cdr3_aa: CSARVPGGAYNEQFF
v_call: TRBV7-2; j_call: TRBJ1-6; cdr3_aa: CASSLEGAQNSPLHF
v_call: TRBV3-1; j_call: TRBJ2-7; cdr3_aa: CASSRPGTAIYEQYF
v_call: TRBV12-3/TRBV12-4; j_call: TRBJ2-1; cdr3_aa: CASSLADNNEQFF
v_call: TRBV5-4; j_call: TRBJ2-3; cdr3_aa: CASSLAGSPSDTQYF
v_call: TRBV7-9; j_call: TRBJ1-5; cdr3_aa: CASSLGGGSQHF
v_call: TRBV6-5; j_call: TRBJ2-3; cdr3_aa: CASSYGPGDTQYF
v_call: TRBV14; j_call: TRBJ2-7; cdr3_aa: CASSQERPAPGTSWREGKHEQYF
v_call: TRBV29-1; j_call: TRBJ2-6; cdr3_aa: CSVGFARRSSGANVLTF
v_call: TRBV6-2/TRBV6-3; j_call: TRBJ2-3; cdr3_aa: CASKRGLLLTQYF
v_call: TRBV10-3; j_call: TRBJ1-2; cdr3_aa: CAISEKAGNYGYTF
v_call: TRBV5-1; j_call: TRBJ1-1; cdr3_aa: CASSLSWGGPEAFF
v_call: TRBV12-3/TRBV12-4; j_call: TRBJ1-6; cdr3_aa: CASRGGAGHSPLHF
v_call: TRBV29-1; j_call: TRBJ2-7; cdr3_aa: CSVDRGQSIYAYEQYF
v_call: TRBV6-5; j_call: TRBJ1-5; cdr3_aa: CASRSRVNQPQHF
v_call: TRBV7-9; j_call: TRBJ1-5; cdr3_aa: CASSFSIYQPQHF
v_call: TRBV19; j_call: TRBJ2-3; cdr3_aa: CASSKRGTTDTQYF